A selection of T cell receptor beta chains follows, all from one sample in a study of cytomegalovirus exposure and HLA in healthy donors. The repertoire was sequenced with immunoSEQ multiplex PCR; TCRdb's copy has only in-frame clones and lacks some. Counted here are 120,000 or so clones, around 80% occurring once; the ten biggest clones make up approximately 11%. The sample taken for sequencing was PBMCs. These receptors came from a man aged 25-40 years in good health and CMV-seropositive. The CDR3 runs from the conserved cysteine through the conserved F or W. The D gene is left open where the match is weak. Clone size is given for some rows only: seen once, a few or many times, or a class if the clone is expanded.

clone size	V gene	D gene	J gene	CDR3 protein	CDR3 DNA
.	TRBV7-9	TRBD1	TRBJ2-7	CASSLGQGRTYEQYF	TGTGCCAGCAGCTTAGGACAGGGTAGAACCTACGAGCAGTACTTC
.	TRBV5-5	.	TRBJ1-1	CASSTSQGYTEAFF	TGTGCCAGCAGCACGTCGCAGGGGTACACTGAAGCTTTCTTT
.	TRBV7-2	.	TRBJ2-3	CASSLAGLVLDF	TGTGCCAGCAGCTTAGCGGGCCTCGTCTTAGATTTT
.	TRBV19	TRBD1	TRBJ2-7	CASTHPDRPYEQYF	TGTGCCAGTACCCACCCGGACAGGCCCTACGAGCAGTACTTC
.	TRBV9	.	TRBJ2-2	CASSPYGGVGELFF	TGTGCCAGCAGCCCCTATGGCGGCGTCGGGGAGCTGTTTTTT
.	TRBV7-9	.	TRBJ2-1	CSSSLISGPYNEQFF	TGTTCCAGCAGCTTAATTAGCGGACCCTACAATGAGCAGTTCTTC
.	TRBV18	TRBD1	TRBJ1-1	CASSPPGRDRAYTEAFF	TGTGCCAGCTCACCACCTGGCCGGGACAGGGCCTACACTGAAGCTTTCTTT
.	TRBV5-1	.	TRBJ1-1	CASSLGQAVEAFF	TGCGCCAGCAGCTTGGGGCAGGCCGTTGAAGCTTTCTTT
few	TRBV5-1	.	TRBJ1-2	CASSLDPGQANYGYTF	TGCGCCAGCAGCTTGGATCCAGGACAAGCTAACTATGGCTACACCTTC
.	TRBV4-1	.	TRBJ2-1	CASSQLTAAYNEQFF	TGCGCCAGCAGCCAACTTACAGCGGCCTACAATGAGCAGTTCTTC
few	TRBV19	.	TRBJ1-2	CASSQDNYGYTF	TGTGCCAGTAGTCAGGATAACTATGGCTACACCTTC
.	TRBV19	TRBD2	TRBJ2-5	CASSRTRTLETQYF	TGTGCCAGTAGCCGGACTAGAACTCTAGAGACCCAGTACTTC
.	TRBV20-1	.	TRBJ2-1	CSASRLGEQFF	TGCAGTGCTAGCCGACTAGGGGAGCAGTTCTTC
.	TRBV15	TRBD2	TRBJ2-5	CATSPPGAGGVETQYF	TGTGCCACCAGCCCCCCTGGGGCGGGAGGAGTGGAGACCCAGTACTTC
.	TRBV10-2	TRBD2	TRBJ2-1	CASSAGARVFEQFF	TGCGCCAGCTCGGCGGGAGCCAGAGTATTTGAGCAGTTCTTC
.	TRBV4-3	TRBD2	TRBJ2-7	CASSHGLAGNLEQYF	TGCGCCAGCAGCCACGGACTAGCGGGGAACCTCGAGCAATACTTC
.	TRBV5-1	TRBD2	TRBJ2-7	CASSLERELYEQYF	TGCGCCAGCAGCTTGGAGCGGGAGCTGTACGAGCAGTACTTC
few	TRBV5-1	TRBD2	TRBJ2-1	CASSTRLAHNEQFF	TGCGCCAGCTCGACTAGACTAGCGCACAATGAGCAGTTCTTC
.	TRBV27	TRBD2	TRBJ2-1	CASSPGNMRLAGMGEQFF	TGTGCCAGCAGCCCCGGAAATATGAGACTAGCGGGAATGGGTGAGCAGTTCTTC
.	TRBV4-3	TRBD1	TRBJ2-2	CASSAGTGDGELFF	TGCGCCAGCAGCGCCGGGACAGGGGACGGGGAGCTGTTTTTT